This T cell receptor beta chain emerged from a study of T cells after yellow fever vaccination. This CDR3 has 13 residues. Trimming pared 5 bases from V and 5 bases from J, leaving 15 bases between. Germline assignment: CDR1 DFQATT and CDR2 SNEGSKA (reference sequence). This clonotype was seen a handful of times. The target antigen is unknown. TCRdb re-called the 5' RACE reads through MiXCR, storing one row per CDR3 protein. The table has more than 350,000 distinct CDR3 sequences, around 10% seen once. Study conclusions and caveats: Of the clonotypes, a small share occurred in both CD4 and CD8 compartments.

This TCR derives from a man younger than 30 who received the YFV17D yellow fever vaccine. The chain links TRBV20-1 to TRBJ1-1; a weak D match, TRBD1 (6 bases). The source was PBMCs, collected on the day of the first yellow fever vaccination. CDR3 nucleotide sequence: TGCAGTGCTCGTAGACAGGCGGGGACTGAAGCTTTCTTT. It yields the protein CSARRQAGTEAFF.